What follows is one T cell receptor (beta chain) and its context. The protocol was immunoSEQ multiplex PCR, while the TCRdb copy is restricted to in-frame clones and leaves out a portion. This table holds 50,000 or so clones, about 80% found once. The sample originates from a study of OX40 agonist ivuxolimab in advanced cancers. Across the study: About 42% of patients had received prior checkpoint inhibitor therapy.

With 8 bases clipped from V and 6 bases from J, the junction kept 14 bases outside the gene matches. Germline assignment: CDR1 MGHDK and CDR2 SYGVNS. The CDR3 is 15 residues long. This chain links TRBV25-1 with TRBJ2-7; TRBD1 matches 9 bases. This receptor was obtained from an adult with an advanced solid tumor such as melanoma, head and neck, liver or kidney cancer. Source: CD4+ or CD8+ T cells sorted from blood, taken in a trial of the OX40 agonist ivuxolimab. The CDR3 region is CASANPGQGTGEQYF. CDR3 nucleotides: TGTGCCAGCGCCAACCCGGGACAGGGTACTGGCGAGCAGTACTTC.